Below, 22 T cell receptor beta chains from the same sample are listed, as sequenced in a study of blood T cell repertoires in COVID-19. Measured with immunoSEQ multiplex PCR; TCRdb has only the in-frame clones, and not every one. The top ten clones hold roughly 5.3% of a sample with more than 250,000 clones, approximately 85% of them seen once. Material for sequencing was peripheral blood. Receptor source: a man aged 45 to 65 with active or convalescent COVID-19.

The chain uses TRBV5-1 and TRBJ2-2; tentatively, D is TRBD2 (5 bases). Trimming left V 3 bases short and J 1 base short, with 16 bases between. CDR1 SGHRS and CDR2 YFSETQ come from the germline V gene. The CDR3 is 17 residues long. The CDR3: CASSSPEANLNTGELFF. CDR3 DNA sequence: TGCGCCAGCAGCTCCCCGGAGGCAAACCTGAACACCGGGGAGCTGTTTTTT. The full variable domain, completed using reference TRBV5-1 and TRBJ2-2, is KAGVTQTPRYLIKTRGQQVTLSCSPISGHRSVSWYQQTPGQGLQFLFEYFSETQRNKGNFPGRFSGRQFSNSRSEMNVSTLELGDSALYLCASSSPEANLNTGELFFGEGSRLTVL.

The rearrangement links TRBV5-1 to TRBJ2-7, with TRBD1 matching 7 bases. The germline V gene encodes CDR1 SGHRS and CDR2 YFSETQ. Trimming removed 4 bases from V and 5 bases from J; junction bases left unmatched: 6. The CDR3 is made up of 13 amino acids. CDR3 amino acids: CASSPGQRNEQYF. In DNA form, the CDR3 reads TGCGCCAGCAGCCCGGGACAGCGGAACGAGCAGTACTTC.

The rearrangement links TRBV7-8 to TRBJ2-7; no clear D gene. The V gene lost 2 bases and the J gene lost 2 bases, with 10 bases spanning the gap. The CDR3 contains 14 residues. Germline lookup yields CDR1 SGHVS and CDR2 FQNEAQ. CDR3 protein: CASSLSTYPYEQYF. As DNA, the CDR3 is TGTGCCAGCAGCTTATCAACTTATCCCTACGAGCAGTACTTC.

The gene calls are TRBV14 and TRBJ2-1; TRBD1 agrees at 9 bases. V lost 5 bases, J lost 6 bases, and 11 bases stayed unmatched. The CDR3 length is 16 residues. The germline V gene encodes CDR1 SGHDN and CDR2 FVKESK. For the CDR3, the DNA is TGTGCCAGCAGCTTTAATACAGGGGGCGCAAGCAATGAGCAGTTCTTC. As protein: CASSFNTGGASNEQFF.

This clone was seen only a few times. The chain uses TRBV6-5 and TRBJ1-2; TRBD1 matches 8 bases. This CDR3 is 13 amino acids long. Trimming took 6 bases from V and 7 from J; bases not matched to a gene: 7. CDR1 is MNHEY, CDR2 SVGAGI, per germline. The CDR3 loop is CASSRDRKFGYTF. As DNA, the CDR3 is TGTGCCAGCAGCCGGGACAGGAAATTTGGCTACACCTTC.

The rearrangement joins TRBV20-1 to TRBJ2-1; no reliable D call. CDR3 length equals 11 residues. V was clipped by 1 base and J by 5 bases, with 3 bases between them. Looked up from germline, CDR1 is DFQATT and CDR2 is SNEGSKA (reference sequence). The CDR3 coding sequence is TGCAGTGCTAGAGGTAACAATGAGCAGTTCTTC. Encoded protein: CSARGNNEQFF.

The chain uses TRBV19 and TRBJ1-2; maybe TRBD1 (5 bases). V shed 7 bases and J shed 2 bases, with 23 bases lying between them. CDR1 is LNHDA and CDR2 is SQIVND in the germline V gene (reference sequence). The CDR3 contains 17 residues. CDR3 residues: CASNEQATYPQNYGYTF. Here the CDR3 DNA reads TGTGCCAGTAACGAACAGGCCACCTATCCCCAAAACTATGGCTACACCTTC.

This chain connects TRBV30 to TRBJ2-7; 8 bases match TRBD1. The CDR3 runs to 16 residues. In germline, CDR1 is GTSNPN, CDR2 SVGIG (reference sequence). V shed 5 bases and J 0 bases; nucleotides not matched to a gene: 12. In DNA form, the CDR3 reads TGTGCCTGGGCCCCCCCGACAGGGGTAAGCTCCTACGAGCAGTACTTC. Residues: CAWAPPTGVSSYEQYF.

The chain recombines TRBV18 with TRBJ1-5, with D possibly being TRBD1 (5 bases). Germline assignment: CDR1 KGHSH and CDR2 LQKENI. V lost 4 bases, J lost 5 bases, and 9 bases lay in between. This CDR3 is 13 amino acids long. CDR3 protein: CASSRGGDQPQHF. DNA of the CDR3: TGTGCCAGCTCACGCGGAGGGGATCAGCCCCAGCATTTT.

CDR3 region: CASSELRTVYGYTF. The CDR3 DNA reads as TGTGCCAGCAGTGAATTGAGGACAGTTTATGGCTACACCTTC. This chain links TRBV6-1 with TRBJ1-2, with D perhaps matching TRBD1 (6 bases). CDR3 length: 14 residues. Trimming stripped 2 bases from V and 5 bases from J, with 12 bases between. Germline-derived CDR1 and CDR2 are MNHNS and SASEGT.

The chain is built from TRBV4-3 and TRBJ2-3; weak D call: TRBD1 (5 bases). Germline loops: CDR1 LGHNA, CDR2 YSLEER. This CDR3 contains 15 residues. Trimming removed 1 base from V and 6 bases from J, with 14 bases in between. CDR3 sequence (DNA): TGCGCCAGCAGCCAAGTGGGGCTTCAAAGGGATACGCAGTATTTT. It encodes CASSQVGLQRDTQYF.

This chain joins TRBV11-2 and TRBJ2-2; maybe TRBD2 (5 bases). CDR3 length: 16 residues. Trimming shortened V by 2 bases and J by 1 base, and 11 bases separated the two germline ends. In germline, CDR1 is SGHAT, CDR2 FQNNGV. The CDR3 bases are TGTGCCAGCAGCTTATACCGAAGCGGGAACACCGGGGAGCTGTTTTTT. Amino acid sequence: CASSLYRSGNTGELFF.

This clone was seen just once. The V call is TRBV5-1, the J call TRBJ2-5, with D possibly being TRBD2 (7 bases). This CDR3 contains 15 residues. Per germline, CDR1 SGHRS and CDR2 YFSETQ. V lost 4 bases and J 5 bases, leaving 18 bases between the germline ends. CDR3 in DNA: TGCGCCAGCAGCCCTGGGGGGGGGCAGCGGGAGACCCAGTACTTC. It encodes CASSPGGGQRETQYF.

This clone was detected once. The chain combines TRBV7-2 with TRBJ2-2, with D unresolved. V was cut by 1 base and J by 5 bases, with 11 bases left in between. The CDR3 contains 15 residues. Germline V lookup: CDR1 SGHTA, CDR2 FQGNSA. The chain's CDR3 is CASSLGALKTGELFF. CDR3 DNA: TGTGCCAGCAGCTTAGGGGCGTTGAAGACCGGGGAGCTGTTTTTT.

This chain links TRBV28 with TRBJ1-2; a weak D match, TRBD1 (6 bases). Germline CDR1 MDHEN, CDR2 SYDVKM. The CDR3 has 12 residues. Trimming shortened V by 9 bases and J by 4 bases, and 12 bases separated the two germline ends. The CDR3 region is CASNRDTYGYTF. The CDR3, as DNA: TGTGCCAGTAACCGGGACACCTATGGCTACACCTTC.

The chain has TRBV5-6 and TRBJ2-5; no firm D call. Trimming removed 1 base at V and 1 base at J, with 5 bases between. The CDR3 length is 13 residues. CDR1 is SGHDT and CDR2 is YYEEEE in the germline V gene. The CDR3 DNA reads TGTGCCAGCAGCTTGCGTCCCCAAGAGACCCAGTACTTC. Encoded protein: CASSLRPQETQYF. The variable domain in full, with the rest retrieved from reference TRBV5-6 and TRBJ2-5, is DAGVTQSPTHLIKTRGQQVTLRCSPKSGHDTVSWYQQALGQGPQFIFQYYEEEERQRGNFPDRFSGHQFPNYSSELNVNALLLGDSALYLCASSLRPQETQYFGPGTRLLVL.

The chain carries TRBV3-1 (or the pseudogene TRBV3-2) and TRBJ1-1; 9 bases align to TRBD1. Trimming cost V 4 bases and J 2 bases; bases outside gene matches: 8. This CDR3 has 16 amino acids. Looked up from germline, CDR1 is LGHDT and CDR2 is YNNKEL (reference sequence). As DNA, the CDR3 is TGTGCCAGCAGCCCAAACAGGGGGCTATACAACACTGAAGCTTTCTTT. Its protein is CASSPNRGLYNTEAFF.

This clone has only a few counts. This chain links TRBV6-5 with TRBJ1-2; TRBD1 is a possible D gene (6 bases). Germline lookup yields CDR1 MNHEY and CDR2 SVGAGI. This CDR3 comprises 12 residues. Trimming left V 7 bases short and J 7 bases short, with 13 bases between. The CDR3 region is CASTSSGVGYTF. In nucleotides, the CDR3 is TGTGCCAGCACCTCCTCAGGGGTTGGCTACACCTTC.

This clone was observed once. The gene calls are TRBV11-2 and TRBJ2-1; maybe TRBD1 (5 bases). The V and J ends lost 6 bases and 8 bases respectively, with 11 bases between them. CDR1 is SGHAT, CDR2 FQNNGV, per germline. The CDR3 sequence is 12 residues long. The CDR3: CASSYLGDEQFF. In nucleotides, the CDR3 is TGTGCCAGCAGTTACCTAGGGGATGAGCAGTTCTTC.

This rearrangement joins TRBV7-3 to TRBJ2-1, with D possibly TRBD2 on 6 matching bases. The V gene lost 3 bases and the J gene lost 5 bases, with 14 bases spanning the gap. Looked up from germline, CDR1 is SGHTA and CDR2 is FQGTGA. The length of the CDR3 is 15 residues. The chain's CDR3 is CASSFTPAGHNEQFF. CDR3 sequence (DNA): TGTGCCAGCAGCTTTACTCCGGCGGGGCACAATGAGCAGTTCTTC. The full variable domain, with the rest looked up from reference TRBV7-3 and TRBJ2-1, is GAGVSQTPSNKVTEKGKYVELRCDPISGHTALYWYRQSLGQGPEFLIYFQGTGAADDSGLPNDRFFAVRPEGSVSTLKIQRTERGDSAVYLCASSFTPAGHNEQFFGPGTRLTVL.

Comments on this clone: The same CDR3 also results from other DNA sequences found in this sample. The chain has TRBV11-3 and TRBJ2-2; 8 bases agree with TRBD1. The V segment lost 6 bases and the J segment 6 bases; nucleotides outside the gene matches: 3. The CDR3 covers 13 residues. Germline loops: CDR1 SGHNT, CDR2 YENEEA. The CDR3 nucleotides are TGTGCCAGCAGTTTACAGGGGGCCGGGGAGCTGTTTTTT. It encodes CASSLQGAGELFF.

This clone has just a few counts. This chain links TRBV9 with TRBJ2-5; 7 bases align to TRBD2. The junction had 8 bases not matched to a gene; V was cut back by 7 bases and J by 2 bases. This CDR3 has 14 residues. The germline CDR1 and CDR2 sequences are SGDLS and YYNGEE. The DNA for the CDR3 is TGTGCCAGCCAACGGGGGGATGGTCAAGAGACCCAGTACTTC. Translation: CASQRGDGQETQYF.